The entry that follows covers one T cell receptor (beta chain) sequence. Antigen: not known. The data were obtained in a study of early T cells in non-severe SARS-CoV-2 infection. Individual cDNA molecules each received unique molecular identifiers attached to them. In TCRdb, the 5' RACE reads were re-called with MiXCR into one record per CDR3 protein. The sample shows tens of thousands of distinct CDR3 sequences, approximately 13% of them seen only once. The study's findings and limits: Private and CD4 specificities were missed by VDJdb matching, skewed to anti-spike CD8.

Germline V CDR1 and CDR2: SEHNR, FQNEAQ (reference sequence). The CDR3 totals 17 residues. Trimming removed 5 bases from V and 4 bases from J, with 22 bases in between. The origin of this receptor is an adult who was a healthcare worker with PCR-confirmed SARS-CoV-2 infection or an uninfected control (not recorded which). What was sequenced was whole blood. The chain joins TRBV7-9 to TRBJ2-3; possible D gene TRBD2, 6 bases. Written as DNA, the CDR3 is TGTGCCAGCAGCACAAACTCTCTAGCGCGAGCTGCAGATACGCAGTATTTT. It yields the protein CASSTNSLARAADTQYF.